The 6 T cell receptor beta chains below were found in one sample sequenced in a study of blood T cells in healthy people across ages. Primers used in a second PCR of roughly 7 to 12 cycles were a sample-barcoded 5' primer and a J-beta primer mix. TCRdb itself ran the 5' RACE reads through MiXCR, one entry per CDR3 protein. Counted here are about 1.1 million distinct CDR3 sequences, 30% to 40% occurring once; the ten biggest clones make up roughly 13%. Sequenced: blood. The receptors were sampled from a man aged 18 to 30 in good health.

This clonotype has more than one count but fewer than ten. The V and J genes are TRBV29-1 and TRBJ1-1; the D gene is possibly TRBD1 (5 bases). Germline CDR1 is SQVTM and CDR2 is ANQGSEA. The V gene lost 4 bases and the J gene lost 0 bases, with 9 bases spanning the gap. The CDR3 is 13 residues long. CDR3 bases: TGCAGCGTTGGAGAGGGACTGAACACTGAAGCTTTCTTT. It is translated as CSVGEGLNTEAFF.

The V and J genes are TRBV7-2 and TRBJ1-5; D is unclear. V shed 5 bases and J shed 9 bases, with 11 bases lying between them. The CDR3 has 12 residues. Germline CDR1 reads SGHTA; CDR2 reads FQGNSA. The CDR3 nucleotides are TGTGCCAGCAGCCGGGAAATTGGGCCCCAGCATTTT. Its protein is CASSREIGPQHF.

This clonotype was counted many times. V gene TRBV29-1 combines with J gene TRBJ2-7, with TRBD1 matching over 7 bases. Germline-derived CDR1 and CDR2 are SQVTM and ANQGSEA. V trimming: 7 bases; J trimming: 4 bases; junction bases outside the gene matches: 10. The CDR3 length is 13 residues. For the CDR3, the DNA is TGCAGCGCCGCAACGCAGACAGGGTACGAGCAGTACTTC. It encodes CSAATQTGYEQYF.

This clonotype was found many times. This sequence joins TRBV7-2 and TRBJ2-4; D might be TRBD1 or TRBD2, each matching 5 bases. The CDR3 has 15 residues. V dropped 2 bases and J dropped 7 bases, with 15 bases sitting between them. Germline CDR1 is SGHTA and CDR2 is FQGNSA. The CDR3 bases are TGTGCCAGCAGCTTACCCACCGGGACGAGGAACATTCAGTACTTC. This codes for CASSLPTGTRNIQYF.

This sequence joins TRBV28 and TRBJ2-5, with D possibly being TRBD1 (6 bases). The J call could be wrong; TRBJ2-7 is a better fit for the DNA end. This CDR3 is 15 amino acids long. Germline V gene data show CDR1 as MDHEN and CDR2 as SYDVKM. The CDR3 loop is CASADEGDPYYEQYF. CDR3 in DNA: TGTGCCAGCGCCGACGAGGGGGACCCCTACTACGAGCAGTACTTC.

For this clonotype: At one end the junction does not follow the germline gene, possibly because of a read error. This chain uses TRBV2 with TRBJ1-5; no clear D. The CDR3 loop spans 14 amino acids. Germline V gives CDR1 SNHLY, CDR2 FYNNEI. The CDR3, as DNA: TGTGCCAGCAGCGAACAGTATAGCAATCGGCCCCAGCATTTT. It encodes CASSEQYSNRPQHF.